One sample yielded the 32 T cell receptor beta chains listed below, sequenced in a study of cytomegalovirus exposure and HLA in healthy donors (dated 2017 in TCRdb). Libraries were prepared through the immunoSEQ multiplex PCR assay. For the multiplex PCR, a mixture combining 60 forward primers for TCR Vbeta segments and 13 reverse primers for TCR Jbeta segments was used. TCRdb obtained this table from immuneACCESS and retained in-frame rearrangements with V and J assigned. These tables miss some clones; where compared with another copy, unresolved V genes account for less than half of the shortfall, and the remainder is unexplained. For this sample there are about 78,000 clones; 60% to 75% appear just once. Together, the top ten hold 11% of the sample. What was sequenced was PBMCs. The receptors here all came from a woman aged 40-49 years in good health and CMV-seropositive.

The V gene is TRBV29-1, the J gene TRBJ2-2; D unresolved. Germline values: CDR1 SQVTM, CDR2 ANQGSEA. Trimming stripped 5 bases from V and 6 bases from J, with 7 bases between. The CDR3 length is 11 residues. The CDR3 sequence: CSVQGPGELFF. DNA of the CDR3: TGCAGCGTTCAAGGGCCCGGGGAGCTGTTTTTT.

The CDR3 sequence: CASSPLIAGGTAGELFF. The CDR3 coding sequence is TGTGCCAGCTCACCACTGATTGCAGGGGGGACCGCCGGGGAGCTGTTTTTT. The V call is TRBV18, the J call TRBJ2-2; D perhaps matches TRBD1 (7 bases). The V gene's germline CDR1 is KGHSH and CDR2 LQKENI. The CDR3 consists of 17 residues. Trimming left V 1 base short and J 6 bases short, with 18 bases between.

This clone came up a few times. The chain couples TRBV4-2 to TRBJ2-7; 8 positions match TRBD1. This CDR3 has 17 residues. The germline V gene has CDR1 LGHNA and CDR2 YNFKEQ. V lost 0 bases and J lost 1; bases outside the gene matches: 8. CDR3 DNA: TGTGCCAGCAGCCAAGACTGGCAGGGGGCCCTATCCTACGAGCAGTACTTC. The encoded protein is CASSQDWQGALSYEQYF.

The gene calls are TRBV6-1 and TRBJ1-1; no reliable D call. Trimming took off 4 bases at V and 0 bases at J, with 18 bases between the two ends. Germline CDR1 reads MNHNS; CDR2 reads SASEGT. The CDR3 runs to 17 residues. The CDR3 coding sequence is TGTGCCAGCAGTGTTGCAACGGGCAGCGGCATGAACACTGAAGCTTTCTTT. This codes for CASSVATGSGMNTEAFF.

The chain uses TRBV7-2 and TRBJ2-5; D possibly corresponds to TRBD1 (6 bases). Trimming left V 0 bases short and J 3 bases short, with 8 bases between. Germline V gene data show CDR1 as SGHTA and CDR2 as FQGNSA. The CDR3 is made up of 14 amino acids. CDR3 DNA: TGTGCCAGCAGCTTAGCGGGGGCAAAAGAGACCCAGTACTTC. Translation: CASSLAGAKETQYF.

This clone came up many times. The chain is built from TRBV7-9 and TRBJ2-1, with a weak D call TRBD2 (6 bases). This CDR3 comprises 14 residues. The V end lost 0 bases, the J end lost 6 bases, and 9 bases lay between the germline ends. Germline CDR1 and CDR2: SEHNR and FQNEAQ (reference sequence). The CDR3 DNA follows: TGTGCCAGCAGCTTAGCGTCAGCGGGCAATGAGCAGTTCTTC. Amino acids: CASSLASAGNEQFF.

This clone was detected once. The chain couples TRBV18 to TRBJ1-1; D unclear. Germline V lookup: CDR1 KGHSH, CDR2 LQKENI. This CDR3 comprises 13 residues. Trimming pared 3 bases from V and 1 base from J, leaving 6 bases between. The CDR3 sequence is CASSPNTNTEAFF. The DNA of the CDR3 is TGTGCCAGCTCACCCAACACGAACACTGAAGCTTTCTTT.

The genes are TRBV4-2 and TRBJ2-7; 7 nucleotides align to TRBD2. This CDR3 region has 14 residues. From germline, CDR1 is LGHNA and CDR2 YNFKEQ. V was clipped by 0 bases and J by 9 bases; unmatched bases: 8. CDR3 bases: TGTGCCAGCAGCCAAGATGCGACTAGCCTTGTGCAGTACTTC. Translation: CASSQDATSLVQYF.

The chain joins TRBV2 to TRBJ1-1; TRBD1 agrees at 8 bases. CDR3 size: 14 residues. Germline assignment: CDR1 SNHLY and CDR2 FYNNEI. V lost 6 bases to trimming and J lost 7 bases; unmatched junction nucleotides: 10. The CDR3, as DNA: TGTGCCAGCAGAGAGACAGGGGTTACCCTTGAAGCTTTCTTT. Translation gives CASRETGVTLEAFF. Full variable domain (rest looked up from reference TRBV2 and TRBJ1-1): EPEVTQTPSHQVTQMGQEVILRCVPISNHLYFYWYRQILGQKVEFLVSFYNNEISEKSEIFDDQFSVERPDGSNFTLKIRSTKLEDSAMYFCASRETGVTLEAFFGQGTRLTVV.

A few counts support this clone. CDR3: CASSERTGLDTQYF. DNA of the CDR3: TGCGCCAGCAGTGAGCGGACAGGGTTAGATACGCAGTATTTT. This chain links TRBV10-1 with TRBJ2-3; TRBD1 matches 8 bases. Germline CDR1 reads WNHNN; CDR2 reads SYGVQD (reference sequence). The ends lost 2 bases at V and 5 bases at J; junction bases unmatched: 3. The CDR3 totals 14 residues.

In this sample, this clone turned up a few times. This chain links TRBV6-1 with TRBJ1-1, with D possibly TRBD1 on 5 matching bases. Deletions cut 10 bases from V and 4 bases from J, with 16 bases between. The CDR3 is 13 residues long. The germline V gene encodes CDR1 MNHNS and CDR2 SASEGT. This chain's CDR3 is CAILDGGGTEAFF. In DNA, the CDR3 is TGTGCCATTTTGGACGGGGGGGGCACTGAAGCTTTCTTT.

J is TRBJ2-5 and V is TRBV29-1, with 7 bases fitting TRBD2. Trimming took 4 bases from V and 11 from J; bases not matched to a gene: 13. The CDR3 runs to 13 residues. The V gene's germline CDR1 is SQVTM and CDR2 ANQGSEA. DNA for the CDR3: TGCAGCGTTGTAGTGGGGAGCCTCGGGGGGCAGTACTTC. This sequence encodes CSVVVGSLGGQYF.

This chain uses TRBV4-1 with TRBJ1-2; 9 nucleotides agree with TRBD1. The CDR3 covers 16 residues. Trimming at V came to 1 base and at J to 5 bases, leaving 8 bases not matched to a gene. Germline V gene data show CDR1 as MGHRA and CDR2 as YSYEKL. The CDR3 DNA reads TGCGCCAGCAGCCAAGTTAGGACAGGGGTTGATTATGGCTACACCTTC. Its protein is CASSQVRTGVDYGYTF.

The chain employs TRBV6-5 and TRBJ1-1; tentatively, D is TRBD1 (5 bases). Trimming shortened V by 1 base and J by 5 bases, and 11 bases separated the two germline ends. The CDR3 is made up of 14 amino acids. CDR1 MNHEY and CDR2 SVGAGI come from the germline V gene. The CDR3: CASSYWGVGTEAFF. The CDR3 bases are TGTGCCAGCAGTTACTGGGGGGTGGGTACTGAAGCTTTCTTT.

This clone was counted between two and nine times. V gene TRBV4-1 combines with J gene TRBJ1-2, with D unresolved. Trimming removed 1 base from V and 8 bases from J, with 14 bases in between. CDR3 length: 14 amino acids. Germline V CDR1 and CDR2: MGHRA, YSYEKL. The CDR3 here is CASSQGSVRGGYTF. The CDR3 DNA reads TGCGCCAGCAGCCAAGGATCCGTCCGGGGAGGCTACACCTTC.

The chain employs TRBV5-6 and TRBJ1-3; D remains ambiguous. Germline-derived CDR1 and CDR2 are SGHDT and YYEEEE. The germline V and J ends were trimmed by 2 bases and 0 bases, with 18 bases remaining between them. CDR3 length equals 18 residues. CDR3 DNA: TGTGCCAGCAGCTTTTATTTTCCGGGCGGGTCCTCTGGAAACACCATATATTTT. Its protein product is CASSFYFPGGSSGNTIYF.

The rearrangement joins TRBV6-1 to TRBJ1-1; no definite D call. The CDR3 extends over 11 amino acids. Germline V gives CDR1 MNHNS, CDR2 SASEGT. The CDR3: CGVARNTEAFF. CDR3 sequence (DNA): TGTGGTGTTGCGAGGAACACTGAAGCTTTCTTT.

The chain employs TRBV19 and TRBJ1-1; 7 bases are shared with TRBD1. CDR3 size: 15 residues. V was clipped by 7 bases and J by 4 bases; unmatched bases: 12. CDR1 is LNHDA and CDR2 is SQIVND in the germline V gene (reference sequence). CDR3 region: CASTVADNRGTEAFF. The CDR3 region has the DNA TGTGCCAGTACCGTGGCTGACAACAGGGGCACTGAAGCTTTCTTT.

The rearrangement links TRBV19 to TRBJ2-3; D might be TRBD2 (6 bases). This CDR3 region has 14 residues. Germline values: CDR1 LNHDA, CDR2 SQIVND (reference sequence). V was cut by 4 bases and J by 6 bases, with 14 bases left in between. The CDR3 DNA is TGTGCCAGTAGTAGTCGGGGCCGGGGGGATACGCAGTATTTT. Translating gives CASSSRGRGDTQYF. Supplemented by reference TRBV19 and TRBJ2-3, the full variable domain reads DGGITQSPKYLFRKEGQNVTLSCEQNLNHDAMYWYRQDPGQGLRLIYYSQIVNDFQKGDIAEGYSVSREKKESFPLTVTSAQKNPTAFYLCASSSRGRGDTQYFGPGTRLTVL.

The CDR3 spells CASSWGQGTLNTEAFF. The CDR3 nucleotides are TGTGCCAGCAGTTGGGGACAGGGGACCCTGAACACTGAAGCTTTCTTT. The gene calls are TRBV6-5 and TRBJ1-1; TRBD1 matches 10 bases. From germline, CDR1 is MNHEY and CDR2 SVGAGI. This CDR3 is built from 16 residues. Trimming at V came to 4 bases and at J to 0 bases, leaving 5 bases not matched to a gene.

This chain uses TRBV10-2 with TRBJ1-5; D call uncertain. The germline gives CDR1 WSHSY, CDR2 SAAADI. V gave up 8 bases and J gave up 11 bases, with 19 bases separating them. This CDR3 comprises 13 residues. In DNA form, the CDR3 reads TGCGCCAGCCAGGAGGGATCCCAATCGACCCAGCATTTT. Encoded protein: CASQEGSQSTQHF.

The J gene is TRBJ1-2, the V gene TRBV27; no reliable D call. With 4 bases removed from V and 1 base from J, the gap between germline ends came to 7 bases. The CDR3 sequence is 13 residues long. Germline V gene data show CDR1 as MNHEY and CDR2 as SMNVEV (reference sequence). The CDR3 protein is CASSSTDNYGYTF. The CDR3 bases are TGTGCCAGCAGTTCCACAGATAACTATGGCTACACCTTC.

The gene calls are TRBV5-6 and TRBJ1-4; tentative D call: TRBD1 (6 bases). Trimming removed 6 bases from V and 6 bases from J, with 12 bases in between. This CDR3 contains 13 residues. Germline V gene data show CDR1 as SGHDT and CDR2 as YYEEEE. The CDR3 region is CASTSTGDEKLFF. For the CDR3, the DNA is TGTGCCAGCACCTCGACAGGCGATGAAAAACTGTTTTTT.

The chain uses TRBV30 and TRBJ1-2; D is unresolved. CDR3 size: 11 residues. Germline CDR1 GTSNPN, CDR2 SVGIG (reference sequence). With 0 bases removed from V and 8 bases from J, the gap between germline ends came to 7 bases. DNA for the CDR3: TGTGCCTGGAGTGTACTGGTCGGCTACACCTTC. It translates to CAWSVLVGYTF.

This sequence joins TRBV7-6 and TRBJ2-1; possible D gene TRBD2, 6 bases. V was clipped by 0 bases and J by 10 bases, with 7 bases between them. This CDR3 is 12 amino acids long. Germline CDR1 reads SGHVS; CDR2 reads FNYEAQ. CDR3 coding DNA: TGTGCCAGCAGCTTAGCCGGAGGGGAGCAGTTCTTC. Translated: CASSLAGGEQFF.

The genes are TRBV30 and TRBJ1-1; 7 bases are a match to TRBD1. Germline CDR1 GTSNPN, CDR2 SVGIG (reference sequence). The CDR3 consists of 13 residues. The trim removed 2 bases at V and 3 bases at J, leaving 3 bases unmatched. CDR3 sequence: CAWSIDRDTEAFF. Written as DNA, the CDR3 is TGTGCCTGGAGTATAGACAGGGACACTGAAGCTTTCTTT.

The chain combines TRBV5-4 with TRBJ1-1; perhaps TRBD1 as D (5 bases). The CDR3 consists of 15 residues. CDR1 and CDR2 from the germline V gene are SGHNT and YYREEE (reference sequence). V lost 4 bases to trimming and J lost 1 base, with 14 bases between them. CDR3 sequence: CASSAGRQGNTEAFF. The CDR3 region has the DNA TGTGCCAGCAGCGCCGGCCGCCAGGGGAACACTGAAGCTTTCTTT.

The J gene is TRBJ2-5, the V gene TRBV5-1; D remains unclear. Per the germline V gene, CDR1 is SGHRS and CDR2 is YFSETQ. The CDR3 spans 13 residues. Between the trimmed V and J ends, which lost 2 bases and 5 bases, there was a span of 10 bases. CDR3 protein: CASSLIGSETQYF. CDR3 DNA: TGCGCCAGCAGCTTAATCGGTTCGGAGACCCAGTACTTC.

This clone was counted many times. The rearrangement joins TRBV5-1 to TRBJ2-5; TRBD2 matches 7 bases. With 4 bases clipped from V and 3 bases from J, the junction kept 18 bases outside the gene matches. CDR3 length equals 18 residues. Looked up from germline, CDR1 is SGHRS and CDR2 is YFSETQ. CDR3 in amino acids: CASSPGGSLSSLKETQYF. The DNA of the CDR3 is TGCGCCAGCAGCCCCGGCGGGAGCCTATCCTCCCTCAAAGAGACCCAGTACTTC.

This chain uses TRBV5-1 with TRBJ2-4, with 9 bases identical to TRBD1. Germline V lookup: CDR1 SGHRS, CDR2 YFSETQ. Trimming took 0 bases from V and 1 from J; bases not matched to a gene: 8. The CDR3 runs 18 residues. Here the CDR3 DNA reads TGCGCCAGCAGCTTGGAACCACAGGGGGCGTTGGCCAAAAACATTCAGTACTTC. It translates to CASSLEPQGALAKNIQYF.

This clone was counted only a few times. This chain joins TRBV2 and TRBJ1-1, with 7 nucleotides matching TRBD1. The CDR3 loop spans 14 amino acids. The J segment lost 2 bases and the V segment lost 8 bases, leaving 8 bases of the junction unmatched. Germline values: CDR1 SNHLY, CDR2 FYNNEI. Here the CDR3 DNA reads TGTGCCAGCCTTACCACAGGGGCAAACACTGAAGCTTTCTTT. It specifies CASLTTGANTEAFF.

The V call is TRBV14, the J call TRBJ2-2; D gene unclear. V was shortened by 1 base and J by 4 bases, with 13 bases between the two germline ends. The CDR3 totals 16 residues. The V gene's germline CDR1 is SGHDN and CDR2 FVKESK. CDR3 loop: CASSQVRSTTTGELFF. The CDR3 DNA sequence: TGTGCCAGCAGCCAAGTGAGGAGCACAACCACCGGGGAGCTGTTTTTT.